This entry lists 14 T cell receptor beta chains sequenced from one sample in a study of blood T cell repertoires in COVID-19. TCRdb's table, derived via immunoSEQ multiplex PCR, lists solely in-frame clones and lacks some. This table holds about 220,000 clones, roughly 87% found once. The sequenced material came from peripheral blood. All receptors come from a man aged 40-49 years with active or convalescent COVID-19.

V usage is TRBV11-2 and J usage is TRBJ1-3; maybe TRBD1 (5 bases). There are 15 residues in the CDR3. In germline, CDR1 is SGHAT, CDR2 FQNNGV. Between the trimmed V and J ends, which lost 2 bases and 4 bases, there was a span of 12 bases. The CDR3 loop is CASSLWGERGNTIYF. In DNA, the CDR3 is TGTGCCAGCAGCTTATGGGGGGAACGGGGAAACACCATATATTTT.

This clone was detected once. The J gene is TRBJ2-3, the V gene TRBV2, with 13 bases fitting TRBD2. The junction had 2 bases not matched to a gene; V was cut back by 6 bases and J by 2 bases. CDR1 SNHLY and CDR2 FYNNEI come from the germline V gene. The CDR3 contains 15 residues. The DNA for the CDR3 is TGTGCCAGCAGCGGGACTAGCGGGGCCACAGATACGCAGTATTTT. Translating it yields CASSGTSGATDTQYF.

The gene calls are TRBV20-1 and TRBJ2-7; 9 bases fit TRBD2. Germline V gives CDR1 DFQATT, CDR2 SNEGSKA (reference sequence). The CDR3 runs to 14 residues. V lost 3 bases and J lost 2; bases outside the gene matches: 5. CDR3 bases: TGCAGTGCTAGTACGACTAGCGGTCCCTACGAGCAGTACTTC. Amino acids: CSASTTSGPYEQYF.

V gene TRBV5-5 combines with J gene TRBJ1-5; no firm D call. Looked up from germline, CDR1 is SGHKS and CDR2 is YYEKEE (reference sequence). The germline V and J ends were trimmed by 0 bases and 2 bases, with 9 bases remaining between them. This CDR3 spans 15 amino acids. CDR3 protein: CASSLGVGGNQPQHF. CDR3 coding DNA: TGTGCCAGCAGCTTGGGAGTGGGAGGCAATCAGCCCCAGCATTTT.

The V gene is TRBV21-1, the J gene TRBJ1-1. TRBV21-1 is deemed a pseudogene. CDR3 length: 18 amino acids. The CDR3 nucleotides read TGTGCCAGCAGCAAAGCATACAAAAGACCCGACCGGAGCTCTGAAGCTTTCTTT. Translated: CASSKAYKRPDRSSEAFF.

CDR3 nucleotide sequence: TGTGCCAGCAGTTTCTCGGGACAGGGGACGGGCGAGCAGTACTTC. Protein product: CASSFSGQGTGEQYF. The J gene is TRBJ2-7, the V gene TRBV6-5; the match to TRBD1 covers 10 bases. Germline V gene sequence: CDR1 MNHEY, CDR2 SVGAGI. V shed 4 bases, J shed 6 bases, and the junction held 9 bases outside the gene matches. This CDR3 contains 15 residues.

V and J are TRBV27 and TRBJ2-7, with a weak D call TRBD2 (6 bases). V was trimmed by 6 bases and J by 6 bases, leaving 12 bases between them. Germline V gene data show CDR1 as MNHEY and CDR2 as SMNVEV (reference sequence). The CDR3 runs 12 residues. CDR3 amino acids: CASSLGGSEQYF. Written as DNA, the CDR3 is TGTGCCAGCAGCCTAGGAGGGTCCGAGCAGTACTTC.

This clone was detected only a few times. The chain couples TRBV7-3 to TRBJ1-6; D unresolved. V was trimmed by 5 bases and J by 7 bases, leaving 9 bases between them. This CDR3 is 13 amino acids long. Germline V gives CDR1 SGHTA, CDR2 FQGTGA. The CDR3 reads CASSPRGNSPLHF. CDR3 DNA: TGTGCCAGCAGCCCCCGAGGGAATTCACCCCTCCACTTT.

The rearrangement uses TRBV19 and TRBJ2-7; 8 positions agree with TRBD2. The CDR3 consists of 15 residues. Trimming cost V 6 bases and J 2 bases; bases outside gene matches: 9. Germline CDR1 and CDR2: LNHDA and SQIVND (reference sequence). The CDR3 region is CASSPRLAPTYEQYF. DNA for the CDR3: TGTGCCAGTAGCCCCCGACTAGCGCCTACCTACGAGCAGTACTTC.

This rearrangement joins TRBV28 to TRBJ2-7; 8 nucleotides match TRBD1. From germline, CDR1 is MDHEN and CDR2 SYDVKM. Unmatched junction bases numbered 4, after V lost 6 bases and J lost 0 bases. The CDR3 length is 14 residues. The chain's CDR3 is CASRKQGGSYEQYF. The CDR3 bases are TGTGCCAGCAGGAAACAGGGGGGCTCCTACGAGCAGTACTTC.

The CDR3 is CASSELPGSSEAFF. Here the CDR3 DNA reads TGTGCCAGCAGTGAACTACCGGGTTCCTCTGAAGCTTTCTTT. V gene TRBV6-1 combines with J gene TRBJ1-1, with D unresolved. Trimming removed 2 bases from V and 6 bases from J, with 13 bases in between. The CDR3 has 14 amino acids. Germline CDR1 reads MNHNS; CDR2 reads SASEGT.

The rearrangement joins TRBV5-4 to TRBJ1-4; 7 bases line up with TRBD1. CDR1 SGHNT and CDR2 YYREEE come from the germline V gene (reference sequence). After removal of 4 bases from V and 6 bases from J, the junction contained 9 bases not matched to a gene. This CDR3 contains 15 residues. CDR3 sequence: CASSLRTGGDEKLFF. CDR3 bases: TGTGCCAGCAGCCTTCGGACAGGAGGAGATGAAAAACTGTTTTTT.

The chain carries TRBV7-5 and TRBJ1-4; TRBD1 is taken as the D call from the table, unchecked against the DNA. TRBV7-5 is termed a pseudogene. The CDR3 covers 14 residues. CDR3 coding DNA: TGTGTCAGAGGAGACAGGGGTCCCAATGAAAAACTGTTTTTT. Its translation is CVRGDRGPNEKLFF.

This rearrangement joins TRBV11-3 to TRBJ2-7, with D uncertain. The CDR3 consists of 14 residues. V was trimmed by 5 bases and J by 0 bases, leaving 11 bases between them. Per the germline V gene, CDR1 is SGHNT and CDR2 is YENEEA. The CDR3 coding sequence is TGTGCCAGCAGCCCGTCTCCCAGCTCCTACGAGCAGTACTTC. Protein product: CASSPSPSSYEQYF.